What follows are 20 T cell receptor beta chains derived from one specimen sequenced in a study of early T cells in non-severe SARS-CoV-2 infection (dated by TCRdb to the early 2020s). Library preparation used 5' RACE. TCRdb shows the sequencer as NextSeq 500. TCRdb handled the public reads itself, with Q25 trimming in fastp and clone calling in MiXCR, and kept productive beta chains. Entries are consolidated by CDR3 protein sequence, retaining the most common genes and DNA. In all, the sample holds fewer than 120,000 distinct CDR3 sequences, and roughly 12% of those were seen once. About 4% of the sample comes from the top ten. The specimen was whole blood, collected at baseline. The origin of the receptors is an adult who was a healthcare worker with PCR-confirmed SARS-CoV-2 infection or an uninfected control (not recorded which).

This clonotype came up a few times. CDR3 sequence (DNA): TGCAGTGCTCTCACTAGCGGGGTAAACAATGAGCAGTTCTTC. This codes for CSALTSGVNNEQFF. The chain carries TRBV20-1 and TRBJ2-1; 10 bases fit TRBD2. The V gene end was trimmed by 5 bases and the J gene end by 5 bases; junction bases not matched to a gene: 6. Germline V gene lookup returns CDR1 DFQATT and CDR2 SNEGSKA (reference sequence). This CDR3 is built from 14 residues.

This clonotype was seen a few times. The chain links TRBV5-1 to TRBJ2-1; 11 bases line up with TRBD2. CDR1 and CDR2 from the germline V gene are SGHRS and YFSETQ. The CDR3 length is 16 residues. Losses at the gene ends were 2 bases for V and 0 bases for J; bases not matched to a gene: 1. The DNA for the CDR3 is TGCGCCAGCAGCTTCACTAGCGGGAGCTCCTACAATGAGCAGTTCTTC. Its protein product is CASSFTSGSSYNEQFF.

A few counts support this clonotype. The V call is TRBV20-1, the J call TRBJ1-1; D is undetermined. This CDR3 contains 13 residues. Per germline, CDR1 DFQATT and CDR2 SNEGSKA (reference sequence). V was clipped by 1 base and J by 3 bases, with 9 bases between them. The CDR3 nucleotides read TGCAGTGCTAGAGTATCCGAGTACACTGAAGCTTTCTTT. It is translated as CSARVSEYTEAFF.

This clonotype was found once. This chain joins TRBV10-1 and TRBJ1-1; D unclear. The germline V and J ends were trimmed by 3 bases and 1 base, with 9 bases remaining between them. This CDR3 comprises 14 residues. Germline V gene data show CDR1 as WNHNN and CDR2 as SYGVQD (reference sequence). The CDR3 here is CASSDRRSNTEAFF. The CDR3 nucleotides read TGCGCCAGCAGTGATCGGAGATCGAACACTGAAGCTTTCTTT.

This chain joins TRBV29-1 and TRBJ2-7; 8 positions agree with TRBD2. The germline V gene has CDR1 SQVTM and CDR2 ANQGSEA. There are 13 residues in the CDR3. V was clipped by 7 bases and J by 0 bases; unmatched bases: 5. CDR3 loop: CSGRGTSSYEQYF. The CDR3 bases are TGCAGCGGGAGGGGGACTAGCTCCTACGAGCAGTACTTC.

This sequence joins TRBV5-1 and TRBJ2-2; D is undetermined. V was shortened by 2 bases and J by 4 bases, with 9 bases between the two germline ends. Germline V gene data show CDR1 as SGHRS and CDR2 as YFSETQ. The CDR3 length is 14 residues. The chain's CDR3 is CASSLRDPTGELFF. The CDR3 DNA is TGCGCCAGCAGCTTAAGAGACCCCACCGGGGAGCTGTTTTTT.

This clonotype was observed a handful of times. This chain uses TRBV7-9 with TRBJ1-2; no definite D call. Trimming took 8 bases from V and 2 from J, leaving 9 bases between them. The CDR3 sequence is 12 residues long. Germline-derived CDR1 and CDR2 are SEHNR and FQNEAQ (reference sequence). In DNA form, the CDR3 reads TGTGCCAGCTCCGGGGAGAACTATGGCTACACCTTC. This translates into CASSGENYGYTF. Based on the CDR3 plus reference TRBV7-9 and TRBJ1-2, the full variable domain is DTGVSQNPRHKITKRGQNVTFRCDPISEHNRLYWYRQTLGQGPEFLTYFQNEAQLEKSRLLSDRFSAERPKGSFSTLEIQRTEQGDSAMYLCASSGENYGYTFGSGTRLTVV.

This clonotype was seen a handful of times. The chain is built from TRBV9 and TRBJ1-2, with D perhaps matching TRBD1 (6 bases). The CDR3 extends over 15 amino acids. V was clipped by 6 bases and J by 5 bases, with 20 bases between them. Germline lookup yields CDR1 SGDLS and CDR2 YYNGEE. The CDR3 sequence is CASTFTVGQFYGYTF. CDR3 nucleotide sequence: TGTGCCAGCACCTTTACAGTCGGACAGTTTTATGGCTACACCTTC.

This clonotype was seen more than once but under ten times. The chain carries TRBV7-2 and TRBJ2-2; 7 bases fit TRBD1. Per the germline V gene, CDR1 is SGHTA and CDR2 is FQGNSA. The CDR3 covers 15 residues. Trimming at V came to 5 bases and at J to 6 bases, leaving 9 bases not matched to a gene. CDR3 DNA sequence: TGTGCCAGCAGCCGAGACAGGGTAGGATCCGGGGAGCTGTTTTTT. Protein product: CASSRDRVGSGELFF.

CDR3 bases: TGCAGTGCTAGACGGGACCGACAGCAGCCCCAGCATTTT. Residues: CSARRDRQQPQHF. The chain is built from TRBV20-1 and TRBJ1-5; possible D gene TRBD1, 5 bases. This CDR3 comprises 13 residues. Germline assignment: CDR1 DFQATT and CDR2 SNEGSKA (reference sequence). Trimming removed 2 bases from V and 7 bases from J, with 12 bases in between.

This clonotype was seen a handful of times. The chain links TRBV7-2 to TRBJ1-2, with D unclear. Germline-derived CDR1 and CDR2 are SGHTA and FQGNSA. The ends were cut back, 5 bases at V and 3 bases at J, with 10 bases in the middle. CDR3 length: 13 residues. The CDR3 is CASSPRPDYGYTF. In nucleotides, the CDR3 is TGTGCCAGCAGCCCCCGGCCCGACTATGGCTACACCTTC.

The rearrangement uses TRBV7-3 and TRBJ2-5, with D possibly TRBD1 on 7 matching bases. The V gene lost 4 bases and the J gene lost 7 bases, with 16 bases spanning the gap. In germline, CDR1 is SGHTA, CDR2 FQGTGA. There are 14 residues in the CDR3. The CDR3 DNA reads TGTGCCAGCAGCTCAGGGGGGACAGATTGGACCCAGTACTTC. It translates to CASSSGGTDWTQYF.

This clonotype was detected a few times. V usage is TRBV7-3 and J usage is TRBJ1-1; D may be TRBD1 (5 bases). Trimming stripped 0 bases from V and 4 bases from J, with 9 bases between. Germline-derived CDR1 and CDR2 are SGHTA and FQGTGA. The CDR3 totals 14 residues. CDR3 amino acids: CASSLTSGLTEAFF. In DNA, the CDR3 is TGTGCCAGCAGCTTAACGTCGGGGCTCACTGAAGCTTTCTTT. Drawing the rest from reference TRBV7-3 and TRBJ1-1, the complete variable domain is GAGVSQTPSNKVTEKGKYVELRCDPISGHTALYWYRQSLGQGPEFLIYFQGTGAADDSGLPNDRFFAVRPEGSVSTLKIQRTERGDSAVYLCASSLTSGLTEAFFGQGTRLTVV.

This clonotype turned up a few times. The genes are TRBV4-1 and TRBJ1-2; possibly TRBD1 for D (5 bases). There are 14 residues in the CDR3. Germline CDR1 and CDR2: MGHRA and YSYEKL. V lost 4 bases, J lost 8 bases, and 17 bases lay in between. The CDR3 sequence: CASSLLSQGEGYTF. The DNA of the CDR3 is TGCGCCAGCAGCCTGTTAAGTCAGGGCGAGGGCTACACCTTC.

The CDR3 here is CASSPPGERNEQYF. CDR3 DNA: TGTGCCAGCAGTCCTCCGGGAGAACGGAACGAGCAGTACTTC. V usage is TRBV28 and J usage is TRBJ2-7, with a weak D call TRBD2 (6 bases). CDR3 length: 14 amino acids. Germline lookup yields CDR1 MDHEN and CDR2 SYDVKM. The V and J ends lost 5 bases and 5 bases respectively, with 16 bases between them.

This clonotype was counted only a few times. The J gene is TRBJ1-1, the V gene TRBV7-9; 9 bases line up with TRBD1. This CDR3 has 14 amino acids. Germline V gene sequence: CDR1 SEHNR, CDR2 FQNEAQ (reference sequence). The V segment lost 4 bases and the J segment 6 bases; nucleotides outside the gene matches: 6. The CDR3 DNA reads as TGTGCCAGCAGCTCCCGGGACAGGGTGGCTGAAGCTTTCTTT. As protein: CASSSRDRVAEAFF.

The J gene is TRBJ2-2, the V gene TRBV4-1; 10 bases line up with TRBD1. Germline V gene data show CDR1 as MGHRA and CDR2 as YSYEKL. The CDR3 contains 15 residues. V lost 4 bases to trimming and J lost 4 bases; unmatched junction nucleotides: 3. The CDR3: CASSRGQGVTGELFF. The CDR3 DNA reads as TGCGCCAGCAGCCGTGGACAGGGGGTCACCGGGGAGCTGTTTTTT.

This clonotype was detected only a few times. The rearrangement joins TRBV7-6 to TRBJ2-3; possibly TRBD1 for D (5 bases). Germline V gene lookup returns CDR1 SGHVS and CDR2 FNYEAQ. Trimming stripped 5 bases from V and 1 base from J, with 13 bases between. The CDR3 extends over 15 amino acids. Here the CDR3 DNA reads TGTGCCAGCAGCAGGACACCCGAACGCACAGATACGCAGTATTTT. Translating it yields CASSRTPERTDTQYF.

The CDR3 reads CASSQFGTATIPTDTQYF. The CDR3 region has the DNA TGCGCCAGCAGCCAGTTCGGGACAGCTACTATCCCCACAGATACGCAGTATTTT. The V and J genes are TRBV4-1 and TRBJ2-3; TRBD1 matches 7 bases. V was pared by 3 bases and J by 2 bases, with 14 bases of the junction left unmatched. Germline V gene lookup returns CDR1 MGHRA and CDR2 YSYEKL. The CDR3 covers 18 residues.

This clonotype has more than one count but fewer than ten. V usage is TRBV6-5 and J usage is TRBJ1-3; D is ambiguous. Germline V gene sequence: CDR1 MNHEY, CDR2 SVGAGI. CDR3 length: 12 amino acids. V was clipped by 8 bases and J by 0 bases, with 5 bases between them. CDR3 protein: CASASSGNTIYF. CDR3 sequence (DNA): TGTGCCAGCGCAAGCTCTGGAAACACCATATATTTT.